This T cell receptor beta chain was observed in a study of shared clonotypes between healthy human individuals. Whole-study context: Researchers assigned three CD4 naive, three CD4 memory, two CD8 naive and one CD8 memory plate to each donor. Findings and limits, study-wide: Sampling covered blood only; tissue repertoires likely differ. Despite large depth, sorted-subset datasets appeared incompletely sequenced. Clonotype sharing across donors was expected to vary with sequencing depth.

Profiled with immunoSEQ multiplex PCR; TCRdb holds only in-frame clones, not every one. The table includes 1.5 million to 2.5 million clones, about 94% detected once. Germline CDR1 is SQVTM and CDR2 is ANQGSEA. This CDR3 spans 13 amino acids. Between the trimmed V and J ends, which lost 4 bases and 3 bases, there was a span of 10 bases. Naive CD8 cells lacked CD45RO and underwent positive selection for CCR7, leaving out terminally differentiated effector memory CD45RA+ cells. Comments on this clone: The antigen is undetermined.

This clonotype originated in a man between 18 and 35 years old in good health. The chain employs TRBV29-1 and TRBJ2-1, with D perhaps TRBD1 (6 bases). Sequenced: naive CD8+ T cells sorted from blood. CDR3 coding DNA: TGCAGCGTTGTCGGGACATACTACAATGAGCAGTTCTTC. Its translation is CSVVGTYYNEQFF.